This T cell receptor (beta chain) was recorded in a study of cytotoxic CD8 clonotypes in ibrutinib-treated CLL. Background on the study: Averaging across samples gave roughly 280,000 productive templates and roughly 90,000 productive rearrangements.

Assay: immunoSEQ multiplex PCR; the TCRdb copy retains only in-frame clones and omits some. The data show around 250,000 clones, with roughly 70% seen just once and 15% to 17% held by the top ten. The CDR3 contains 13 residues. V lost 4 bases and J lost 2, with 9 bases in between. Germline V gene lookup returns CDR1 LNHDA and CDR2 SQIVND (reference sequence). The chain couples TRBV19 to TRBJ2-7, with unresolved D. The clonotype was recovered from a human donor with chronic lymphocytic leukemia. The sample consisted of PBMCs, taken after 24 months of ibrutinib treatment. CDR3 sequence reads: CASSNTVTYEQYF. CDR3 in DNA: TGTGCCAGTAGTAACACAGTAACCTACGAGCAGTACTTC.